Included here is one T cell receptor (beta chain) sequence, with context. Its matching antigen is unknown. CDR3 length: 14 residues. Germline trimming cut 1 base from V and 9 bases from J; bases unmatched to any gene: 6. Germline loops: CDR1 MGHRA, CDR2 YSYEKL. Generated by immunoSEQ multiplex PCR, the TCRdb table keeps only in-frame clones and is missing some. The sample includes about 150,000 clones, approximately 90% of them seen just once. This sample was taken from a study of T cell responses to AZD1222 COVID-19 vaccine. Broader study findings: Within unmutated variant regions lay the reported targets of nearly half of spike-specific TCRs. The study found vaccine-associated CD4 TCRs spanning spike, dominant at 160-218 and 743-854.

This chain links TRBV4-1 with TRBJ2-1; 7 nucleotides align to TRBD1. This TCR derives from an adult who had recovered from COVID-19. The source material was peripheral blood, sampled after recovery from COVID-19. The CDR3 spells CASSQVGRGIEQFF. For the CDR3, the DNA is TGCGCCAGCAGCCAAGTGGGCAGGGGGATTGAGCAGTTCTTC.